The T cell receptor (beta chain) described here comes from a study of T cells in Graves' hyperthyroidism and ophthalmopathy (dated by TCRdb to between 2018 and 2021). About the study as a whole: Peripheral blood samples were taken at initial diagnosis, before any treatment was given. TCR V-J signatures able to tell the groups apart were searched for in a discovery cohort of 90 to 100 patients, of whom roughly 42 had Graves' ophthalmopathy and about 55 had stable Graves' hyperthyroidism. Whether ophthalmopathy could be predicted prospectively was tested in an independent validation cohort made up of 18 hyperthyroidism patients plus 17 patients who later progressed to ophthalmopathy. For training and testing, the 100 or so patients in the discovery cohort were randomly divided in a 7:3 ratio. The study also compared thyroid tissue and blood T-cell repertoires from a handful of Graves' hyperthyroidism patients. After sampling, hyperthyroidism patients received methimazole starting at 30 mg daily, and ophthalmopathy patients received high-dose intravenous methylprednisolone. The paper reports TCR Vbeta CDR3 sequencing of some 140 peripheral blood samples: some 41 ophthalmopathy, under 80 hyperthyroidism and around 17 progressor patients.

From cysteine to phenylalanine, the CDR3 is 16 amino acids long. Solely the CDR3 DNA is kept, with 48 bases framed from the first base. V is pruned by 0 bases and J by 5 bases, leaving 9 bases of the junction without a gene match. CDR1 and CDR2 are read off the germline V gene as SGHDN and FVKESK. The TCR beta CDR3 regions were amplified from RNA transcripts. The first round of RT-PCR for the TCR CDR3 was performed with the HTBI primer set and the Qiagen OneStep RT-PCR kit. Libraries were constructed in a second round of multiplex PCR, after which size selection and purification were carried out. Paired-end sequencing of the libraries was performed with 100 bp reads on an Illumina HiSeq2000. Per the source publication's procedure: SOAPnuke was used to process the raw data, removing reads that contained adapters or uncalled bases, had a mean Phred below 15, or lacked an exact match to the constant primer or identifier. COPE v1.2.5 was used to merge the high-quality paired reads, and each unique nucleotide sequence was defined as a clonotype. MiTCR v1.1 was used to align the clonotypes against IMGT TRBV, TRBD and TRBJ reference segments. Analysis was restricted to V-J combinations with a frequency above 0.0001, which covered 99.2% of repertoires. The TCS score was defined as F50 (clonal expansion) divided by E x V (chaos), with BLOSUM62-based TCRdist calculated between CDR3 peptides within each V-J. Welch's t-statistics and random forest reduced just over 500 V-J features to fewer than 15, which were used in a naive Bayes classifier (R e1071). TCRdb applied fastp at Q25 and MiXCR to the public reads, then kept only in-frame beta chains. CDR3 protein duplicates are merged, each entry listing the most common genes and DNA. TCRdb, not the original authors, processed these V and J calls. The sample yields 150,000 or so distinct CDR3 sequences; about 9.4% were counted once. Of the sample, around 20% falls within the top ten clones.

This clonotype showed up many times. Its cognate antigen has yet to be identified. Qualities for individual bases were not recorded, and no much larger clone is one base off. Results the study describes overall, beyond this receptor: A model built on a 13 V-J signature distinguished ophthalmopathy from stable hyperthyroidism, reaching about 89% sensitivity and approximately 83% specificity in cross-validation and 80%/75% in testing. Most expanded thyroid clonotypes (frequency above 0.001) were also detected in blood, a finding suggesting that blood repertoires may reflect thyroid immune responses. In validation, the model predicted progression to ophthalmopathy with roughly 66% sensitivity and less than 80% specificity, a median of around six months before onset. No statistical method was used to set the sample size in advance, and investigators knew the group allocation.

The hyperthyroidism patients were between 18 and 65 years old and newly diagnosed, with a disease duration of less than 2 months. Exclusion was applied to patients with uncontrolled infections, other autoimmune diseases, pregnancy or lactation. Diagnoses were based on clinical symptoms, serum thyroxine and TRAb, thyroid ultrasound and orbital computed tomography. Blood from progressor patients was collected at the time of first diagnosis with hyperthyroidism, before any ophthalmopathy symptoms had appeared. Ficoll-Paque density gradient centrifugation was used to isolate PBMCs from approximately 10 ml of fresh peripheral blood. Progressor patients were initially diagnosed with Graves' hyperthyroidism and developed ophthalmopathy during follow-up. Total RNA was extracted using Trizol reagent, and RNA quality was assessed on an Agilent 2100 Bioanalyzer.

This TCR was recovered from a woman in her late teens or twenties with Graves' hyperthyroidism that later progressed to Graves' ophthalmopathy. The sequenced sample was blood. The rearrangement joined TRBV14 to TRBJ2-7, with 8 middle bases fitting TRBD1. For the CDR3, the sequence is CASSQEFGQGSNEQYF. The sequenced DNA is TGTGCCAGCAGCCAAGAATTCGGACAGGGATCCAACGAGCAGTACTTC.